Listed below are T cell receptor beta chains from one sample, sequenced in a study of PD-1 blockade in classical Hodgkin lymphoma. TCRdb's table, derived via immunoSEQ multiplex PCR, lists solely in-frame clones and lacks some. The data show 150,000 or so clones, approximately 80% seen once. The sample here was peripheral blood mononuclear cells (PBMCs), taken before the second cycle of nivolumab. These receptors were obtained from a human donor with classical Hodgkin lymphoma. Each CDR3 is given with its conserved first and last residue. Fields, in order: V gene, clone size, J gene, D gene, CDR3 protein, CDR3 DNA. D genes are given only for firm matches. Expanded clones get a size class; other rows say once, few or many, or leave the size out.

V: TRBV4-2; size: -; J: TRBJ2-7; D: -; CDR3: CASSQDPRGGAELREQYF; DNA: TGTGCCAGCAGCCAAGACCCGAGGGGTGGGGCTGAGCTACGGGAGCAGTACTTC
V: TRBV2; size: -; J: TRBJ2-5; D: -; CDR3: CASSGQPLLYTQYF; DNA: TGTGCCAGCAGCGGACAGCCACTATTGTACACCCAGTACTTC
V: TRBV19; size: -; J: TRBJ2-4; D: -; CDR3: CASSIGGANIQYF; DNA: TGTGCCAGTAGTATAGGGGGGGCAAACATTCAGTACTTC
V: TRBV11-3; size: -; J: TRBJ2-7; D: -; CDR3: CASSLDSSSHSYEQYF; DNA: TGTGCCAGCAGCTTAGACTCTAGCAGTCACTCCTACGAGCAGTACTTC
V: TRBV27; size: -; J: TRBJ2-5; D: -; CDR3: CASSRGLHQETQYF; DNA: TGTGCCAGCAGTAGAGGACTCCACCAAGAGACCCAGTACTTC
V: TRBV29-1; size: -; J: TRBJ2-1; D: TRBD1; CDR3: CSVEDSWDRVYNEQFF; DNA: TGCAGCGTTGAAGATTCTTGGGACAGGGTGTACAATGAGCAGTTCTTC
V: TRBV7-8; size: few; J: TRBJ2-3; D: TRBD2; CDR3: CASSPRGDADTQYF; DNA: TGTGCCAGCAGTCCCCGGGGGGACGCAGATACGCAGTATTTT
V: TRBV10-3; size: -; J: TRBJ2-5; D: -; CDR3: CAISESTGQETQYF; DNA: TGTGCCATCAGTGAGTCGACGGGGCAAGAGACCCAGTACTTC
V: TRBV5-6; size: -; J: TRBJ2-3; D: -; CDR3: CASSPPSTPSTDTQYF; DNA: TGTGCCAGCAGCCCCCCTTCAACACCTAGCACAGATACGCAGTATTTT
V: TRBV19; size: -; J: TRBJ1-2; D: -; CDR3: CASSIDHGGYGYTF; DNA: TGTGCCAGTAGTATAGATCACGGGGGCTATGGCTACACCTTC
V: TRBV7-6; size: -; J: TRBJ2-1; D: TRBD2; CDR3: CASSLEGTSVYNEQFF; DNA: TGTGCCAGCAGCTTAGAGGGGACTAGCGTATACAATGAGCAGTTCTTC